The present T cell receptor (beta chain) was sequenced within a study of cytomegalovirus exposure and HLA in healthy donors. Findings of the study overall: Later genetic work tied a missense DCLRE1C variant to beta-chain V and J trimming. A list of 150 or so TCR beta chains associated with cytomegalovirus was given.

PCR amplification relied on 60 Vbeta primers (plus 13 Jbeta primers). In the original analysis: In a later analysis, of some 80 million unique beta chains, around 11 million appeared in at least two donors. TCRdb's table, derived via immunoSEQ multiplex PCR, lists solely in-frame clones and lacks some. V, J and clone size reflect that table, while D and trimming were determined from the DNA. The sample includes 100,000 to 150,000 clones, 78% of them seen just once. Per germline, CDR1 SGHVS and CDR2 FQNEAQ. The CDR3 runs to 15 residues. V dropped 3 bases and J dropped 2 bases, with 13 bases sitting between them. A note on this clone: The target antigen is unknown.

The V and J genes are TRBV7-8 and TRBJ2-5; tentatively, D is TRBD2 (5 bases). This TCR was recovered from a man aged 30 to 39 in good health and CMV-seropositive. The sample consisted of PBMCs. The CDR3 reads CASSFKRGIQETQYF. CDR3 nucleotides: TGTGCCAGCAGCTTTAAACGAGGGATTCAAGAGACCCAGTACTTC.